This is a list of T cell receptor beta chains from one sample in a study of shared clonotypes between healthy human individuals. Data came from immunoSEQ multiplex PCR; TCRdb stores just in-frame clones and leaves some out. The repertoire consists of about 690,000 clones, with 90% occurring once and the leading ten covering 30% to 35%. Sequenced: memory CD8+ T cells from PBMCs. The origin of the receptors is a man aged 18-30 years in good health. Some clones in this sample may be carry-over from other donors' samples. Both conserved end residues are part of each CDR3.

j_call | v_call | cdr3_aa
TRBJ1-5 | TRBV7-8 | CASSSTGSNQPQHF
TRBJ2-2 | TRBV25-1 | CASSQQGQANTGELFF
TRBJ2-7 | TRBV7-6 | CASSSSSGSSHEQYF
TRBJ2-5 | TRBV19 | CARRGTFRGGREETQYF
TRBJ1-1 | TRBV18 | CASSPSRGGTEAFF
TRBJ2-7 | TRBV27 | CASGTGITYEQYF
TRBJ1-5 | TRBV4-1 | CASSQLQGLGNQPQHF
TRBJ2-1 | TRBV4-3 | CASSQRSLAYNEQFF
TRBJ1-2 | TRBV27 | CASWEGTGSYGYTF
TRBJ1-2 | TRBV4-1 | CASSQTVGYGYTF
TRBJ2-3 | TRBV7-8 | CASSFRLAGVWDTQYF
TRBJ2-3 | TRBV7-6 | CASSLGRTDTQYF
TRBJ2-7 | TRBV4-2 | CASSQVLVSPEGNGLYF
TRBJ2-1 | TRBV11-3 | CASSTTSGASYNEQFF
TRBJ1-2 | TRBV7-9 | CASSLGAGAGYGYTF
TRBJ2-1 | TRBV5-4 | CASGPEAQPNEQFF
TRBJ1-1 | TRBV4-1 | CASSQGQGPTEAFF
TRBJ2-1 | TRBV28 | CASSFEQGAGNEQFF
TRBJ2-5 | TRBV25-1 | CASSEGQGRGETQYF
TRBJ1-1 | TRBV27 | CASSLSGPMNTEAFF
TRBJ2-1 | TRBV5-1 | CASSSTGVEQFF
TRBJ2-1 | TRBV9 | CASSAYTGGPLSEQFF
TRBJ1-5 | TRBV6-6 | CASSYSRGGQPQHF
TRBJ2-3 | TRBV9 | CASSVVSGVTDTQYF
TRBJ2-2 | TRBV28 | CARTGQRVKTGELFF
TRBJ1-1 | TRBV4-3 | CASSQGGNTEAFF
TRBJ2-7 | TRBV27 | CASSPIGQGYEQYF
TRBJ1-5 | TRBV7-8 | CASRMGRGNNQPQHF
TRBJ2-5 | TRBV27 | CASSLILEETQYF
TRBJ2-7 | TRBV6-6 | CASSYSEGVREQYF
TRBJ1-3 | TRBV2 | CASSEFGTASGNTIYF
TRBJ2-5 | TRBV7-9 | CASSLGETSEETQYF
TRBJ1-2 | TRBV27 | CASSPDEVGQGHYGYTF
TRBJ2-7 | TRBV2 | CASSLDGDYEQYF